Listed here is a single T cell receptor (beta chain). Its target is unknown. The data originate from a study of T cell responses to AZD1222 COVID-19 vaccine. General study findings and limits: Two AZD1222 administrations were followed by greater Spike-specific TCR breadth and depth. Epitopes outside B.1.351 and B.1.1.7 mutated regions reportedly drew nearly half of spike TCRs. At baseline, seropositivity was found in only a handful of AZD1222 recipients. It was only after the peak T cell response that any repertoires were sampled.

CDR1 is LNHDA and CDR2 is SQIVND in the germline V gene (reference sequence). V lost 6 bases to trimming and J lost 7 bases, with 10 bases between them. CDR3 size: 12 residues. The method was immunoSEQ multiplex PCR; TCRdb's version includes in-frame clones alone and lacks a portion of them. The sample has approximately 190,000 clones; approximately 90% are singletons. This receptor was identified in an adult in good health. The gene calls are TRBV19 and TRBJ2-1; no reliable D call. Source: peripheral blood, taken on day 0 of AZD1222 vaccination. The CDR3 DNA reads as TGTGCCAGTAGGCGTACAAGGAATGAGCAGTTCTTC. Its translation is CASRRTRNEQFF.